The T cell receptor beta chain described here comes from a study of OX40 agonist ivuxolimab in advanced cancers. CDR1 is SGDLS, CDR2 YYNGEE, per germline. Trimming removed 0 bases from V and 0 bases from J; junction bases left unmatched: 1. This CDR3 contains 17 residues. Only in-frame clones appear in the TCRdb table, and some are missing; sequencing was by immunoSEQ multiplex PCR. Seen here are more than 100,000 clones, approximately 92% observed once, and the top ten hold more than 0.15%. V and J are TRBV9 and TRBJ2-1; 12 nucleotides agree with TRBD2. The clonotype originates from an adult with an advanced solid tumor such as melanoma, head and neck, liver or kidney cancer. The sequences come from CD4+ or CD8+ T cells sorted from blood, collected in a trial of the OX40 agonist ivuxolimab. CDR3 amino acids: CASSVGTSGASYNEQFF. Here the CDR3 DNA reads TGTGCCAGCAGCGTAGGGACTAGCGGGGCCTCCTACAATGAGCAGTTCTTC.